What follows are 21 T cell receptor beta chains derived from one specimen sequenced in a study of cytomegalovirus exposure and HLA in healthy donors. The assay was immunoSEQ multiplex PCR, and TCRdb's table has in-frame clones only and misses some. The sample consists of about 250,000 clones, less than 90% of them appearing once. Sample: PBMCs. Receptors originate from a man aged 18 to 30 in good health and CMV-seropositive.

The chain has TRBV5-1 and TRBJ2-5; D unclear. The CDR3 totals 14 residues. With 2 bases removed from V and 1 base from J, the gap between germline ends came to 9 bases. The germline gives CDR1 SGHRS, CDR2 YFSETQ. CDR3 bases: TGCGCCAGCAGCTTCCTTGGGCTCCAAGAGACCCAGTACTTC. This sequence encodes CASSFLGLQETQYF. The full variable domain, rest sourced from reference TRBV5-1 and TRBJ2-5, is KAGVTQTPRYLIKTRGQQVTLSCSPISGHRSVSWYQQTPGQGLQFLFEYFSETQRNKGNFPGRFSGRQFSNSRSEMNVSTLELGDSALYLCASSFLGLQETQYFGPGTRLLVL.

The CDR3 is CAISEGTINNEQFF. CDR3 bases: TGTGCCATCAGTGAGGGGACAATCAACAATGAGCAGTTCTTC. The V gene is TRBV10-3, the J gene TRBJ2-1; D perhaps matches TRBD1 (6 bases). CDR1 is ENHRY, CDR2 SYGVKD, per germline. The CDR3 has 14 amino acids. V gave up 2 bases and J gave up 5 bases, with 10 bases separating them.

The gene calls are TRBV29-1 and TRBJ2-1; 7 nucleotides match TRBD2. This CDR3 has 16 amino acids. Germline CDR1 reads SQVTM; CDR2 reads ANQGSEA. V was clipped by 2 bases and J by 3 bases; unmatched bases: 10. CDR3 in amino acids: CSVELAVWGGYNEQFF. The CDR3 DNA is TGCAGCGTTGAATTAGCGGTCTGGGGGGGCTACAATGAGCAGTTCTTC.

The rearrangement links TRBV4-2 to TRBJ2-2, with D perhaps matching TRBD2 (6 bases). In germline, CDR1 is LGHNA, CDR2 YNFKEQ. The CDR3 runs 15 residues. The germline V and J ends were trimmed by 0 bases and 6 bases, with 11 bases remaining between them. The CDR3 loop is CASSQELSGAGELFF. The CDR3 coding sequence is TGTGCCAGCAGCCAAGAACTCTCGGGGGCCGGGGAGCTGTTTTTT.

The chain joins TRBV7-9 to TRBJ1-2; D unclear. Germline CDR1 SEHNR, CDR2 FQNEAQ (reference sequence). The CDR3 runs to 17 residues. Trimming left V 1 base short and J 5 bases short, with 20 bases between. CDR3 DNA sequence: TGTGCCAGCAGCTTAGGGGAGTCTGGGCTATCGGGTTATGGCTACACCTTC. Translated, it gives CASSLGESGLSGYGYTF. Filled out from reference TRBV7-9 and TRBJ1-2, the complete variable domain reads DTGVSQNPRHKITKRGQNVTFRCDPISEHNRLYWYRQTLGQGPEFLTYFQNEAQLEKSRLLSDRFSAERPKGSFSTLEIQRTEQGDSAMYLCASSLGESGLSGYGYTFGSGTRLTVV.

The chain couples TRBV5-6 to TRBJ2-5; 10 bases map to TRBD2. Germline loops: CDR1 SGHDT, CDR2 YYEEEE. This CDR3 is built from 17 residues. The J segment lost 6 bases and the V segment lost 6 bases, leaving 17 bases of the junction unmatched. The CDR3 DNA sequence: TGTGCCAGCAACATTGGGGGGGCTAGCGGGAGTTCAAAGACCCAGTACTTC. The encoded protein is CASNIGGASGSSKTQYF. The whole variable domain, filled in from reference TRBV5-6 and TRBJ2-5, reads DAGVTQSPTHLIKTRGQQVTLRCSPKSGHDTVSWYQQALGQGPQFIFQYYEEEERQRGNFPDRFSGHQFPNYSSELNVNALLLGDSALYLCASNIGGASGSSKTQYFGPGTRLLVL.

This chain joins TRBV30 and TRBJ2-2, with D possibly being TRBD2 (5 bases). From germline, CDR1 is GTSNPN and CDR2 SVGIG (reference sequence). CDR3 size: 16 residues. V was trimmed by 0 bases and J by 3 bases, leaving 14 bases between them. CDR3 DNA: TGTGCCTGGAGTGTACGAGTAGCGAAAGACACCGGGGAGCTGTTTTTT. Protein: CAWSVRVAKDTGELFF.

V gene TRBV11-2 combines with J gene TRBJ2-1, with 10 bases aligning to TRBD2. This CDR3 is 17 amino acids long. V trimming: 4 bases; J trimming: 7 bases; junction bases outside the gene matches: 13. Germline CDR1 SGHAT, CDR2 FQNNGV. CDR3 sequence (DNA): TGTGCCAGCAGCTCGTGGGGGTCTAGCGGGAGTCAGAATGAGCAGTTCTTC. This codes for CASSSWGSSGSQNEQFF.

The gene calls are TRBV5-6 and TRBJ2-1; 11 positions agree with TRBD2. The CDR3 is 16 residues long. V lost 3 bases, J lost 4 bases, and 6 bases stayed unmatched. Germline V gene data show CDR1 as SGHDT and CDR2 as YYEEEE. The CDR3 is CASSSATSGRYNEQFF. The CDR3 region has the DNA TGTGCCAGCAGCTCCGCCACTAGCGGGAGATACAATGAGCAGTTCTTC.

The V gene is TRBV7-6, the J gene TRBJ2-3; TRBD2 agrees at 8 bases. This CDR3 is 14 amino acids long. Germline V gives CDR1 SGHVS, CDR2 FNYEAQ. With V trimmed by 3 bases and J by 6 bases, 5 bases remained unmatched. CDR3: CASSLIGGRDTQYF. The CDR3, as DNA: TGTGCCAGCAGCTTGATCGGCGGGAGGGATACGCAGTATTTT.

This clone was counted between two and nine times. V usage is TRBV11-2 and J usage is TRBJ1-2; the D gene is possibly TRBD1 (6 bases). This CDR3 spans 13 amino acids. Per germline, CDR1 SGHAT and CDR2 FQNNGV. V was pared by 2 bases and J by 3 bases, with 7 bases between. For the CDR3, the DNA is TGTGCCAGCAGCTTAAACAGGGACTATGGCTACACCTTC. It codes for CASSLNRDYGYTF.

This clone occurred a few times. The V call is TRBV5-1, the J call TRBJ1-2; the match to TRBD1 covers 8 bases. This CDR3 is built from 14 residues. CDR1 is SGHRS and CDR2 is YFSETQ in the germline V gene. J gave up 5 bases and V 0 bases, and 3 bases lay outside the gene matches. CDR3 protein: CASSLEGQDYGYTF. CDR3 DNA: TGCGCCAGCAGCTTGGAGGGACAGGATTATGGCTACACCTTC.

The chain recombines TRBV18 with TRBJ1-2; tentatively, D is TRBD1 (5 bases). CDR1 and CDR2 from the germline V gene are KGHSH and LQKENI. The CDR3 is 13 residues long. Trimming cost V 8 bases and J 0 bases, with 10 bases left between them. CDR3: CASAGTTNYGYTF. The CDR3 bases are TGTGCCAGCGCAGGGACCACTAACTATGGCTACACCTTC. The full variable domain, in which reference TRBV18 and TRBJ1-2 provide the parts outside the CDR3, is NAGVMQNPRHLVRRRGQEARLRCSPMKGHSHVYWYRQLPEEGLKFMVYLQKENIIDESGMPKERFSAEFPKEGPSILRIQQVVRGDSAAYFCASAGTTNYGYTFGSGTRLTVV.

The V call is TRBV6-1, the J call TRBJ2-7; D ambiguous. The germline V gene encodes CDR1 MNHNS and CDR2 SASEGT. The V gene lost 7 bases and the J gene lost 6 bases, with 16 bases spanning the gap. This CDR3 is built from 13 residues. The CDR3 DNA reads as TGTGCCAGCACCCCGCCGCCGGACGGCGAGCAGTACTTC. It yields the protein CASTPPPDGEQYF.

The sample holds one count of this clone. The CDR3 sequence is CASSFQQVTTEAFF. The CDR3, as DNA: TGTGCCAGCAGCTTCCAACAGGTGACCACTGAAGCTTTCTTT. The genes are TRBV9 and TRBJ1-1; D possibly corresponds to TRBD1 (5 bases). V shed 4 bases and J shed 4 bases, with 14 bases lying between them. The CDR3 covers 14 residues. Germline V CDR1 and CDR2: SGDLS, YYNGEE.

This chain uses TRBV5-1 with TRBJ2-1; 9 bases align to TRBD1. Germline CDR1 and CDR2: SGHRS and YFSETQ. CDR3 length: 15 residues. Trimming removed 2 bases from V and 4 bases from J; junction bases left unmatched: 4. The CDR3 DNA reads as TGCGCCAGCAGCTTATCCGACAGGGGGTACAATGAGCAGTTCTTC. It codes for CASSLSDRGYNEQFF.

The chain links TRBV4-3 to TRBJ1-1, with 8 nucleotides matching TRBD1. There are 15 residues in the CDR3. Per the germline V gene, CDR1 is LGHNA and CDR2 is YSLEER. The V and J ends lost 3 bases and 4 bases, in that order; junction bases with no gene match: 7. CDR3 protein: CASSHDTGGATEAFF. In DNA, the CDR3 is TGCGCCAGCAGCCATGATACAGGGGGAGCCACTGAAGCTTTCTTT.

The chain combines TRBV7-9 with TRBJ2-4; either TRBD1 or TRBD2 may fit D (5 bases each). The germline V gene has CDR1 SEHNR and CDR2 FQNEAQ (reference sequence). V lost 4 bases to trimming and J lost 4 bases, with 11 bases between them. CDR3 size: 14 residues. CDR3 bases: TGTGCCAGCAGCTCCCGGGACGGGAAAAACATTCAGTACTTC. As protein: CASSSRDGKNIQYF.

J is TRBJ2-3 and V is TRBV12-2; the table names TRBD2, a call not compared with the DNA. TRBV12-2 is tagged as a pseudogene. The CDR3 contains 13 residues. The CDR3 protein is CASRLPVTDTQYF. Written as DNA, the CDR3 is TGTGCAAGTCGCTTACCCGTTACAGATACGCAGTATTTT.

The J gene is TRBJ2-7, the V gene TRBV28; 8 bases line up with TRBD1. Trimming cost V 6 bases and J 3 bases; bases outside gene matches: 7. This CDR3 comprises 14 residues. Looked up from germline, CDR1 is MDHEN and CDR2 is SYDVKM. CDR3: CASRETGANYEQYF. Written as DNA, the CDR3 is TGTGCCAGCAGGGAGACAGGGGCGAACTACGAGCAGTACTTC. Variable domain in full (rest from reference TRBV28 and TRBJ2-7): DVKVTQSSRYLVKRTGEKVFLECVQDMDHENMFWYRQDPGLGLRLIYFSYDVKMKEKGDIPEGYSVSREKKERFSLILESASTNQTSMYLCASRETGANYEQYFGPGTRLTVT.

The chain joins TRBV16 to TRBJ1-1; D call uncertain. V was trimmed by 1 base and J by 3 bases, leaving 9 bases between them. The CDR3 is 14 amino acids. The germline V gene encodes CDR1 KGHSY and CDR2 FQNENV. CDR3 sequence (DNA): TGTGCCAGCAGCCAATTATTGGACGACACTGAAGCTTTCTTT. Protein sequence: CASSQLLDDTEAFF.